This TCR beta chain was sequenced for a study of OX40 agonist ivuxolimab in advanced cancers. Overall study context: Hepatocellular carcinoma, melanoma, renal cell or head and neck cancer affected the dose-escalation patients. Of mixed ages from roughly 23 to 80 and averaging 60 years, the group was about 80% male. Of the patients, three showed partial responses, one with hepatocellular carcinoma and two with cutaneous melanoma.

Blood sampling took place at baseline, cycle 4 day 1, and cycle 7 day 1. Profiling relied on immunoSEQ multiplex PCR, and the TCRdb table lists in-frame clones only, not all of them. The sample carries 66,000 or so clones, about four fifths recorded once. This clone was seen a handful of times. Sample: CD4+ or CD8+ T cells sorted from blood, taken in a trial of the OX40 agonist ivuxolimab. This clonotype originated in an adult with an advanced solid tumor such as melanoma, head and neck, liver or kidney cancer.

The CDR3 DNA is TGTGCCAGCAGCGCCCGGGACAGGGCAGAGCAGTACTTC. This translates into CASSARDRAEQYF. This sequence joins TRBV7-2 and TRBJ2-7; TRBD1 matches at 9 bases. V lost 5 bases to trimming and J lost 7 bases; unmatched junction nucleotides: 6. The CDR3 loop spans 13 amino acids. Germline CDR1 SGHTA, CDR2 FQGNSA.